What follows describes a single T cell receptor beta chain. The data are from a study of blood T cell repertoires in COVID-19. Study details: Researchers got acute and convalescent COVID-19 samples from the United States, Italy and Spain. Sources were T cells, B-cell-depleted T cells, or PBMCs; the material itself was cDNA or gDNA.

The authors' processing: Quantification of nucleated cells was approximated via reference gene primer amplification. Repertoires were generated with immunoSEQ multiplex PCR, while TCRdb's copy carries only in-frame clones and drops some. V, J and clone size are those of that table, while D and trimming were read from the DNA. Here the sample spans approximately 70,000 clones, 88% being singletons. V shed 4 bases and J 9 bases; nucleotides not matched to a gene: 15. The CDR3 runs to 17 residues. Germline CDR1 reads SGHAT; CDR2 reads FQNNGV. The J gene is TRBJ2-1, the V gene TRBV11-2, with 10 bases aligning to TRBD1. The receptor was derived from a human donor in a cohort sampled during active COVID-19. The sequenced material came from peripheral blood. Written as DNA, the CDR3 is TGTGCCAGCAGCTCTATTACCCGGGACAGGGGTAGGGGTGAGCAGTTCTTC. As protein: CASSSITRDRGRGEQFF. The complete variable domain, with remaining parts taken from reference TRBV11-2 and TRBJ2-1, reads EAGVAQSPRYKIIEKRQSVAFWCNPISGHATLYWYQQILGQGPKLLIQFQNNGVVDDSQLPKDRFSAERLKGVDSTLKIQPAKLEDSAVYLCASSSITRDRGRGEQFFGPGTRLTVL.